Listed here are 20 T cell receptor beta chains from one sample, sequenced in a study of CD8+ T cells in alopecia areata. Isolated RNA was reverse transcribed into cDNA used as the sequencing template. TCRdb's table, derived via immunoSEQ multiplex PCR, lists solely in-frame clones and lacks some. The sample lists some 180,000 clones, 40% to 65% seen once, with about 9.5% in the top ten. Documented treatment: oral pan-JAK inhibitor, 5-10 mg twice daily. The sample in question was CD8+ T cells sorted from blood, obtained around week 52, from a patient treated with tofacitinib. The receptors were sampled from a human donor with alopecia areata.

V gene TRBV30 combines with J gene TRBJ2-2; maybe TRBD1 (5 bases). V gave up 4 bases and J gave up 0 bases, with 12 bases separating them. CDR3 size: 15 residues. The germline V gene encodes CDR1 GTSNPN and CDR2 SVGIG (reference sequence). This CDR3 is CAWTREASNTGELFF. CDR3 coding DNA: TGTGCCTGGACCAGGGAAGCCTCGAACACCGGGGAGCTGTTTTTT.

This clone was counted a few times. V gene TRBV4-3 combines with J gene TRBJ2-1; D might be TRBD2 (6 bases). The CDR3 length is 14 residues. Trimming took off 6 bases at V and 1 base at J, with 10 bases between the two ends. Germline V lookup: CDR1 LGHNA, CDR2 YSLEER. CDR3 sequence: CASSDGLSYNEQFF. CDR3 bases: TGCGCCAGCAGTGACGGACTATCCTACAATGAGCAGTTCTTC.

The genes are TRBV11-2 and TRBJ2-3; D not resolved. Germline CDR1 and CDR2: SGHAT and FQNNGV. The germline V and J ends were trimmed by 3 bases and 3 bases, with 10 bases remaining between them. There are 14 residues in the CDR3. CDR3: CASSFPGRTDTQYF. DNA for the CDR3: TGTGCCAGCAGCTTCCCTGGACGTACAGATACGCAGTATTTT. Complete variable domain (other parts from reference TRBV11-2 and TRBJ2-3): EAGVAQSPRYKIIEKRQSVAFWCNPISGHATLYWYQQILGQGPKLLIQFQNNGVVDDSQLPKDRFSAERLKGVDSTLKIQPAKLEDSAVYLCASSFPGRTDTQYFGPGTRLTVL.

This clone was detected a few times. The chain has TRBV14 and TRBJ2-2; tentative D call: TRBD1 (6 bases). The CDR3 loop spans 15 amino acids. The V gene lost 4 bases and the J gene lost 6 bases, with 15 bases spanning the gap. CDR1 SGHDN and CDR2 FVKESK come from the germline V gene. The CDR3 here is CASSPQTGFAGELFF. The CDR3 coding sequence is TGTGCCAGCAGCCCTCAAACAGGGTTCGCCGGGGAGCTGTTTTTT.

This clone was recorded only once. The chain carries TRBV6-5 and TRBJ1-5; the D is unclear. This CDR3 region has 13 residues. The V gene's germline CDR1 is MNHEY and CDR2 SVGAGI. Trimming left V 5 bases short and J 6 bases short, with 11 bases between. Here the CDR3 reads CASSVLKPQPQHF. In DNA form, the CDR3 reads TGTGCCAGCAGTGTACTAAAGCCTCAGCCCCAGCATTTT.

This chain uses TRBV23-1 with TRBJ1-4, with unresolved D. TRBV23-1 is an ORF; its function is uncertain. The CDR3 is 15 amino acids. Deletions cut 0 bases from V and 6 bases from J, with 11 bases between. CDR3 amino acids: CASSQSSAAYEKLFF. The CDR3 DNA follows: TGCGCCAGCAGTCAATCGTCGGCCGCCTATGAAAAACTGTTTTTT.

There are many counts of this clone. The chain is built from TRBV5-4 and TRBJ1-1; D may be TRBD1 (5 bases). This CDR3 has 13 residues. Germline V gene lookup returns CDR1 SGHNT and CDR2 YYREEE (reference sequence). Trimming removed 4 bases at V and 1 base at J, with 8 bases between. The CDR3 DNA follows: TGTGCCAGCAGCGCGGGGGGGAACACTGAAGCTTTCTTT. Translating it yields CASSAGGNTEAFF.

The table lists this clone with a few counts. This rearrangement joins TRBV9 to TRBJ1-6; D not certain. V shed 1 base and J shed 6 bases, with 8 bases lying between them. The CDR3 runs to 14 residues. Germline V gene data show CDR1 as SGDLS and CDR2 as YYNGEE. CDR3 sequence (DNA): TGTGCCAGCAGCGTATCGAAAAGTAATTCACCCCTCCACTTT. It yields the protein CASSVSKSNSPLHF.

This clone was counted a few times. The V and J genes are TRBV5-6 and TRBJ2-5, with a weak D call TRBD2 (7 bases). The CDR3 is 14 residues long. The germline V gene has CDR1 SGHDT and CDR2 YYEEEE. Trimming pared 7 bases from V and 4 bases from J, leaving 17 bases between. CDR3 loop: CASSQGGEGETQYF. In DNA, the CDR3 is TGTGCCAGCTCACAGGGTGGGGAGGGAGAGACCCAGTACTTC.

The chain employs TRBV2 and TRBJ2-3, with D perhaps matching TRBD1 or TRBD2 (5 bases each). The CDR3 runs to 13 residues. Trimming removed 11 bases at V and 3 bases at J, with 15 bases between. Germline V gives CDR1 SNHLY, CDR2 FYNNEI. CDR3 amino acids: CAALGWGTDTQYF. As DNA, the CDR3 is TGTGCCGCCCTGGGCTGGGGGACAGATACGCAGTATTTT.

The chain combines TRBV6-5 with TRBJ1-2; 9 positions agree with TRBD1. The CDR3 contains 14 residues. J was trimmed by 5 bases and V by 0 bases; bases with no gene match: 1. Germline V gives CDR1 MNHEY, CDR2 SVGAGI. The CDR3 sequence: CASSYSGQGYGYTF. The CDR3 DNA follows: TGTGCCAGCAGTTACTCTGGACAGGGGTATGGCTACACCTTC.

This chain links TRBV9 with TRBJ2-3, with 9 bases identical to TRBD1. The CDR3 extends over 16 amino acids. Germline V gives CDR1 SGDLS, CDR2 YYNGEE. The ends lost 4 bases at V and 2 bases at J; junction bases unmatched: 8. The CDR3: CASSLPRTGDTDTQYF. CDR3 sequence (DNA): TGTGCCAGCAGCCTCCCACGGACAGGGGACACAGATACGCAGTATTTT.

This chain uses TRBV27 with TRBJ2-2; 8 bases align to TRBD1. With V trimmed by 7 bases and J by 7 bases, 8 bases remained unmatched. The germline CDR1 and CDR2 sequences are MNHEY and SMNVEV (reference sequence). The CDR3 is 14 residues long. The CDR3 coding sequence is TGTGCCAGCACATACCAGGGGGCGCTCGGGGAGCTGTTTTTT. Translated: CASTYQGALGELFF.

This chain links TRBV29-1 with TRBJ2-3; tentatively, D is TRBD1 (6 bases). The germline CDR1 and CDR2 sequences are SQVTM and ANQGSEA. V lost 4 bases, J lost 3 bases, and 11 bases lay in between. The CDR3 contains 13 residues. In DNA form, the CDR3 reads TGCAGCGTTGGTAACAGGGATACAGATACGCAGTATTTT. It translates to CSVGNRDTDTQYF.

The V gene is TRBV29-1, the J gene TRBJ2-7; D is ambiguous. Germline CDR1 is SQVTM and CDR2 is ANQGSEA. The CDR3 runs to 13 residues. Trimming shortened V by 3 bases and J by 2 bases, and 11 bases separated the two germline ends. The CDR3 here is CSVEFSDTYEQYF. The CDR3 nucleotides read TGCAGCGTTGAGTTCAGTGACACCTACGAGCAGTACTTC.

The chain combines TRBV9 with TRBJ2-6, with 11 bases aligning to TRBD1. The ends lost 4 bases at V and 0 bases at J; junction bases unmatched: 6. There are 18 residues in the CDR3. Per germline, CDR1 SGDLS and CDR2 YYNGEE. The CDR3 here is CASSIRTGGPSGANVLTF. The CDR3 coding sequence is TGTGCCAGCAGCATCAGGACAGGGGGCCCCTCTGGGGCCAACGTCCTGACTTTC. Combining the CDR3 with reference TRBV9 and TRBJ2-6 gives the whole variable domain DSGVTQTPKHLITATGQRVTLRCSPRSGDLSVYWYQQSLDQGLQFLIQYYNGEERAKGNILERFSAQQFPDLHSELNLSSLELGDSALYFCASSIRTGGPSGANVLTFGAGSRLTVL.

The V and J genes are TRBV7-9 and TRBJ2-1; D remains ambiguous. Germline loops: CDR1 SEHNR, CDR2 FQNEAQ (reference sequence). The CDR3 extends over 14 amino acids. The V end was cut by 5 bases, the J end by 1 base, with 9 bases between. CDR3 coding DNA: TGTGCCAGCAGCCCCGTCGGTTCCTACAATGAGCAGTTCTTC. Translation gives CASSPVGSYNEQFF.

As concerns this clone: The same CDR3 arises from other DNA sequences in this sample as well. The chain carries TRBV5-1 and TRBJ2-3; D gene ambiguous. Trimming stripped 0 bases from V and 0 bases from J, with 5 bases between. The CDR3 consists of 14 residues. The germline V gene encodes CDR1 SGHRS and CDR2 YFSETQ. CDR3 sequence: CASSLDGSTDTQYF. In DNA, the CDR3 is TGCGCCAGCAGCTTGGACGGCAGCACAGATACGCAGTATTTT.

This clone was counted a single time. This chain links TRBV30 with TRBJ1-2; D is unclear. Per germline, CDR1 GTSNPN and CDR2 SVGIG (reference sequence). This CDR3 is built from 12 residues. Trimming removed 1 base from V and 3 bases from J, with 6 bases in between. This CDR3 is CAWSGEDYGYTF. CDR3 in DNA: TGTGCCTGGAGTGGAGAGGACTATGGCTACACCTTC.

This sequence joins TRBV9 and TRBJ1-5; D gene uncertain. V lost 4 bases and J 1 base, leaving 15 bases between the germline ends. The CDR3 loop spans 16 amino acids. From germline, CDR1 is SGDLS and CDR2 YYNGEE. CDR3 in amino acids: CASSLQLRPSNQPQHF. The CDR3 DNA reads TGTGCCAGCAGCCTTCAGCTGCGACCAAGCAATCAGCCCCAGCATTTT. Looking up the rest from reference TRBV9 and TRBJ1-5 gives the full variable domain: DSGVTQTPKHLITATGQRVTLRCSPRSGDLSVYWYQQSLDQGLQFLIQYYNGEERAKGNILERFSAQQFPDLHSELNLSSLELGDSALYFCASSLQLRPSNQPQHFGDGTRLSIL.